A single sample gave rise to the 15 T cell receptor beta chains below, sequenced in a study of blood T cell repertoires in COVID-19. Repertoires were generated with immunoSEQ multiplex PCR, while TCRdb's copy carries only in-frame clones and drops some. The sample records tens of thousands of clones, under 85% being singletons. The sequenced sample consisted of peripheral blood. The receptors derive from a woman aged 80 or over with acute or convalescent COVID-19.

V gene TRBV9 combines with J gene TRBJ1-6, with D perhaps matching TRBD1 (5 bases). The CDR3 is 14 amino acids. V dropped 0 bases and J dropped 11 bases, with 12 bases sitting between them. Germline CDR1 reads SGDLS; CDR2 reads YYNGEE. CDR3 in amino acids: CASSVVRAGAPLHF. The CDR3 DNA sequence: TGTGCCAGCAGCGTAGTCAGGGCAGGAGCACCCCTCCACTTT.

The V call is TRBV10-3, the J call TRBJ2-5; 16 bases agree with TRBD2. The germline V gene encodes CDR1 ENHRY and CDR2 SYGVKD. The CDR3 totals 20 residues. V shed 0 bases and J 3 bases; nucleotides not matched to a gene: 10. The CDR3 protein is CAISESPPGLAGGPEETQYF. For the CDR3, the DNA is TGTGCCATCAGTGAGTCACCCCCGGGACTAGCGGGGGGGCCCGAAGAGACCCAGTACTTC.

The rearrangement joins TRBV7-8 to TRBJ1-6; 8 bases fit TRBD1. J was trimmed by 6 bases and V by 4 bases; bases with no gene match: 5. Germline V lookup: CDR1 SGHVS, CDR2 FQNEAQ. This CDR3 has 15 amino acids. CDR3 nucleotides: TGTGCCAGCAGCTCTCGGACAGGGCCTAATTCACCCCTCCACTTT. This codes for CASSSRTGPNSPLHF.

The genes are TRBV9 and TRBJ2-5; the D is unclear. Per germline, CDR1 SGDLS and CDR2 YYNGEE. This CDR3 is built from 13 residues. Deletions cut 2 bases from V and 5 bases from J, with 10 bases between. The CDR3, as DNA: TGTGCCAGCAGCGTCTCGACGCGGGAGACCCAGTACTTC. It is translated as CASSVSTRETQYF.

The chain carries TRBV12-3 or TRBV12-4 and TRBJ1-6, with a weak D call TRBD1 (5 bases). V shed 7 bases and J shed 6 bases, with 10 bases lying between them. This CDR3 spans 13 amino acids. CDR3 residues: CASKQGLNSPLHF. CDR3 coding DNA: TGTGCCAGCAAGCAGGGCCTTAATTCACCCCTCCACTTT.

The chain couples TRBV6-4 to TRBJ1-5, with TRBD1 as a possible D gene (6 bases). The CDR3 is made up of 14 amino acids. Per germline, CDR1 MRHNA and CDR2 SNTAGT. Trimming pared 0 bases from V and 6 bases from J, leaving 9 bases between. CDR3: CASSDSRGSQPQHF. For the CDR3, the DNA is TGTGCCAGCAGTGACTCGAGGGGGTCTCAGCCCCAGCATTTT.

This chain connects TRBV19 to TRBJ1-2; 7 bases are a match to TRBD1. Germline V gene lookup returns CDR1 LNHDA and CDR2 SQIVND (reference sequence). The CDR3 sequence is 15 residues long. Trimming at V came to 1 base and at J to 6 bases, leaving 8 bases not matched to a gene. DNA for the CDR3: TGTGCCAGTAGTATAGGCCCAGGGGGGTCGGATGGCTACACCTTC. This codes for CASSIGPGGSDGYTF. Full variable domain (rest looked up from reference TRBV19 and TRBJ1-2): DGGITQSPKYLFRKEGQNVTLSCEQNLNHDAMYWYRQDPGQGLRLIYYSQIVNDFQKGDIAEGYSVSREKKESFPLTVTSAQKNPTAFYLCASSIGPGGSDGYTFGSGTRLTVV.

The genes are TRBV6-2 or TRBV6-3 and TRBJ2-7, with TRBD2 matching 9 bases. The CDR3 covers 18 residues. Germline V gene sequence: CDR1 MNHEY, CDR2 SVGEGT. J was trimmed by 1 base and V by 3 bases; bases with no gene match: 13. CDR3 residues: CASSYLPLLAGDSYEQYF. CDR3 coding DNA: TGTGCCAGCAGTTATCTCCCGCTGTTAGCGGGGGATTCCTACGAGCAGTACTTC.

This chain uses TRBV6-2 or TRBV6-3 with TRBJ2-5, with a weak D call TRBD1 (6 bases). Germline CDR1 reads MNHEY; CDR2 reads SVGEGT. Trimming removed 2 bases from V and 4 bases from J, with 20 bases in between. The length of the CDR3 is 17 residues. CDR3 protein: CASSYIGTRGPRETQYF. DNA for the CDR3: TGTGCCAGCAGTTACATAGGGACAAGAGGCCCCCGAGAGACCCAGTACTTC.

This clone was recorded only once. The V call is TRBV7-2, the J call TRBJ2-5, with TRBD2 matching over 8 bases. The CDR3 has 16 residues. With 1 base clipped from V and 9 bases from J, the junction kept 13 bases outside the gene matches. CDR1 and CDR2 (germline): SGHTA, FQGNSA. The CDR3 nucleotides read TGTGCCAGCAGCTTAGGACGAACTTCCGGGGGGGTGGCCCAGTACTTC. The encoded protein is CASSLGRTSGGVAQYF. Full variable domain (outside the CDR3, taken from reference TRBV7-2 and TRBJ2-5): GAGVSQSPSNKVTEKGKDVELRCDPISGHTALYWYRQSLGQGLEFLIYFQGNSAPDKSGLPSDRFSAERTGGSVSTLTIQRTQQEDSAVYLCASSLGRTSGGVAQYFGPGTRLLVL.

The chain carries TRBV7-9 and TRBJ2-1; no definite D call. V shed 1 base and J shed 5 bases, with 6 bases lying between them. Germline V lookup: CDR1 SEHNR, CDR2 FQNEAQ (reference sequence). The CDR3 has 13 residues. CDR3 residues: CASSLGSNNEQFF. For the CDR3, the DNA is TGTGCCAGCAGCTTAGGCTCTAACAATGAGCAGTTCTTC. Drawing the rest from reference TRBV7-9 and TRBJ2-1, the complete variable domain is DTGVSQNPRHKITKRGQNVTFRCDPISEHNRLYWYRQTLGQGPEFLTYFQNEAQLEKSRLLSDRFSAERPKGSFSTLEIQRTEQGDSAMYLCASSLGSNNEQFFGPGTRLTVL.

This rearrangement joins TRBV2 to TRBJ1-2; D gene ambiguous. The length of the CDR3 is 11 residues. V was pared by 5 bases and J by 3 bases, with 4 bases between. Per germline, CDR1 SNHLY and CDR2 FYNNEI. This CDR3 is CASSRDYGYTF. The CDR3, as DNA: TGTGCCAGCAGTCGGGACTATGGCTACACCTTC.

This sequence joins TRBV6-2 or TRBV6-3 and TRBJ2-3; TRBD2 agrees at 12 bases. This CDR3 comprises 19 residues. With 0 bases clipped from V and 1 base from J, the junction kept 8 bases outside the gene matches. The germline V gene encodes CDR1 MNHEY and CDR2 SVGEGT. CDR3 sequence (DNA): TGTGCCAGCAGTTACTCAGGACTAGCGGGGTACGGAGGCACAGATACGCAGTATTTT. Translation: CASSYSGLAGYGGTDTQYF.

The chain couples TRBV5-1 to TRBJ2-7; the D gene is possibly TRBD1 (6 bases). The CDR3 runs to 12 residues. Looked up from germline, CDR1 is SGHRS and CDR2 is YFSETQ. V dropped 2 bases and J dropped 6 bases, with 9 bases sitting between them. The CDR3 coding sequence is TGCGCCAGCAGCTTACAGGGCACCGAGCAGTACTTC. It codes for CASSLQGTEQYF.

This clone has a single count. The chain is built from TRBV28 and TRBJ1-5, with 7 bases matching TRBD1. The CDR3 sequence is 17 residues long. The V segment lost 4 bases and the J segment 5 bases; nucleotides outside the gene matches: 14. Germline CDR1 and CDR2: MDHEN and SYDVKM. CDR3 sequence reads: CASSSPGGSEGDQPQHF. CDR3 DNA: TGTGCCAGCAGTTCCCCAGGGGGATCTGAGGGCGATCAGCCCCAGCATTTT.